This T cell receptor beta chain was captured in a study of Graves' ophthalmopathy and Graves' hyperthyroidism. Notes on the study in general: In blood, most expanded thyroid clonotypes above 0.001 frequency were also detected. A roughly 81% specificity and just under 90% sensitivity were achieved by a 13-signature model that separated ophthalmopathy from stable hyperthyroidism.

Excluded: other autoimmune disease, uncontrolled infection, pregnancy or lactation. As the starting material, 9.5 to 10 ml of fresh peripheral blood yielded the PBMCs. Scientists amplified the TCR beta CDR3 regions from RNA transcripts. In the first round, RT-PCR was carried out with HTBI primers, and a multiplex PCR formed the second round. TCRdb used MiXCR to reprocess the multiplex PCR reads, holding one entry per CDR3 protein. The sample contains about 740,000 distinct CDR3 sequences, approximately 40% of which appear only once. Details on this clonotype: The antigen is undetermined.

Deletions cut 6 bases from V and 4 bases from J, with 10 bases between. This CDR3 comprises 12 residues. Germline-derived CDR1 and CDR2 are SNHLY and FYNNEI. The receptor's source is an adult man with Graves' ophthalmopathy. Sequenced input: peripheral blood. The V and J genes are TRBV2 and TRBJ2-7; D perhaps matches TRBD1 (5 bases). CDR3 amino acids: CASSKGDYEQYF. The CDR3 nucleotides read TGTGCCAGCAGCAAAGGGGATTACGAGCAGTACTTC.